Sequencing of this T cell receptor beta chain was carried out in a study of T-cell reconstitution after alpha-beta-depleted transplantation in children. Study-level findings and limits: When one year had passed after transplant, most T-cell counts and diversity came from newly produced T cells.

This clonotype has just a few counts. Its antigen is still unknown. For TCRbeta, the library was prepared with unique molecular identifiers. MiXCR was run by TCRdb on the PCR reads, yielding one entry per CDR3 protein. This table has around 580,000 distinct CDR3 sequences, 20% to 25% appearing once. The CDR3 is 17 residues long. From germline, CDR1 is MNHEY and CDR2 SVGAGI. The J segment lost 1 base and the V segment lost 2 bases, leaving 4 bases of the junction unmatched. The clonotype was recovered from a boy under two years old who had a stem cell transplant for acute myeloid leukemia, so the T cells may come from the graft donor. The J gene is TRBJ2-3, the V gene TRBV6-5, with 12 bases fitting TRBD1. Sequenced here: PBMCs, mostly from graft donor cells, sampled 360 days after TCRalphabeta/CD19-depleted stem cell transplant. The CDR3 sequence: CASSYTGTGGGTDTQYF. The CDR3 nucleotides are TGTGCCAGCAGTTACACTGGGACAGGGGGCGGCACAGATACGCAGTATTTT.